Sequencing of this T cell receptor (beta chain) was carried out in a study of blood T cell repertoires in COVID-19 (dated by TCRdb to the early 2020s). Context from the whole study: Samples covering the acute and convalescent phases of COVID-19 were provided by collaborators in the United States, Italy and Spain. Subjects who had been exposed to COVID-19, were actively infected with it, or had recovered from it provided the deeply sampled blood TCRbeta repertoires that made up the dataset. A freely available public database, intended as a resource for researchers studying the immune response to SARS-CoV-2, is where the repertoires were released. The sample metadata nearly always contained a de-identified subject ID, COVID-19 status, age in years and sex. The samples were drawn from two sources: the first 160 participants of the ongoing ImmuneRACE study, and 1,000 to 1,500 subjects contributed by 6 global collaborators. Where HLA class I and class II types were available, the types were taken from metadata supplied by the sample provider, not from assay-based typing. The prospective study material was composed of cDNA or gDNA derived from T cells, B-cell-depleted T cells, or PBMCs. Broad study findings and their caveats: Clinical and demographic metadata were provided uncurated, with the amount varying by source and participant.

Concerning this clone: Its antigen is currently not known. Base qualities are missing; no much larger clone stands one base away.

The immunoSEQ Assay, a bias-controlled multiplex PCR, was used to amplify TCRbeta CDR3 regions from genomic DNA. In the authors' own workflow: Nucleated cell counts per sample were estimated from amplification of reference gene primers within the assay. To quantify the absolute abundance of each unique TCRbeta CDR3 rearrangement, sequence reads were collapsed and filtered. Productive Simpson clonality was computed per sample as the square root of Simpson's diversity index over productive rearrangements. Here the immuneACCESS table is served through TCRdb, limited to in-frame sequences with V and J called. Missing clones are a known gap in these copies; in checked studies unresolved V genes cover under half, and the rest lacks a known reason. The D gene and trimming were derived from the DNA, and the V and J assignments and clone size from that table. This sample is represented by about 73,000 clones; approximately 83% of them were singletons. The top ten hold 2.5% of the sample.

The collaborating institutions used their own protocols to collect whole blood in K2EDTA tubes. For TCRbeta analysis, collaborators shipped samples in one of three forms: frozen whole blood, isolated PBMCs, or DNA extracted from either of those sample types. CDR1 and CDR2 are drawn from the germline V gene: MDHEN, SYDVKM. Trimming removed 3 bases from V and 4 bases from J, leaving 13 bases between the germline ends. The CDR3 runs 15 amino acids, cysteine and phenylalanine included. The CDR3 DNA has 45 bases and is translated from base 1. Recombination connected TRBV28 to TRBJ1-5; the D segment cannot be called with confidence. The receptor's source is a man aged 80 or over with active or convalescent COVID-19. Sequencing was done on a sample of peripheral blood. The bases are TGTGCCAGCAGTTTTAGAGGGATCGGGAATCAGCCCCAGCATTTT. This is translated as CASSFRGIGNQPQHF.